The clone carrying this T cell receptor beta chain was recorded many times. The antigen is unknown. Each CDR3 protein gets one entry after TCRdb re-called the 5' RACE reads with MiXCR. Of 30,000 or so distinct CDR3 sequences listed, 20% to 25% are singletons. This sample was included in a study of T-cell memory formation after mild COVID-19. General study points: Clones shrinking between day 15 and 85 showed a balanced CD4/CD8 split, and those that grew later tilted toward CD4+.

The ends lost 0 bases at V and 6 bases at J; junction bases unmatched: 15. Germline CDR1 and CDR2: SGDLS and YYNGEE. CDR3 size: 20 residues. The source of this sequence is an adult who had mild COVID-19 (a few samples of this study predate the infection). Cell type and time point are not known. The chain employs TRBV9 and TRBJ2-1, with 13 bases that match TRBD2. The sample comprised PBMCs or a T cell subset sorted from them (not recorded which). The CDR3 loop is CASSVARPGWTSGSSNEQFF. The CDR3 coding sequence is TGTGCCAGCAGCGTAGCTAGGCCCGGATGGACTAGCGGGAGTAGCAATGAGCAGTTCTTC.